This T cell receptor (beta chain) comes out of a study of shared clonotypes between healthy human individuals. Terminally differentiated effector memory CD45RA+ cells were left out of the naive CD8 fraction, which was CD45RO-negative and positively selected for CCR7. Donors included only healthy HIV-negative adults lacking recent acute infections or vaccinations. The assay was immunoSEQ multiplex PCR, and TCRdb's table has in-frame clones only and misses some. The sample shows roughly 2.1 million clones, approximately 94% of them seen only once. Germline V gene lookup returns CDR1 SGHVS and CDR2 FNYEAQ. The V and J ends lost 2 bases and 6 bases, in that order; junction bases with no gene match: 11. The CDR3 covers 16 residues.

V gene TRBV7-6 combines with J gene TRBJ1-2, with 8 bases aligning to TRBD1. The source is a man aged 18 to 30 in good health. Some clones in this sample may be carry-over from other donors' samples. Sequencing was carried out using naive CD8+ T cells from PBMCs. The CDR3 sequence is CASSLLPGGGDDGYTF. The CDR3 region has the DNA TGTGCCAGCAGCTTACTCCCAGGGGGCGGTGATGATGGCTACACCTTC.